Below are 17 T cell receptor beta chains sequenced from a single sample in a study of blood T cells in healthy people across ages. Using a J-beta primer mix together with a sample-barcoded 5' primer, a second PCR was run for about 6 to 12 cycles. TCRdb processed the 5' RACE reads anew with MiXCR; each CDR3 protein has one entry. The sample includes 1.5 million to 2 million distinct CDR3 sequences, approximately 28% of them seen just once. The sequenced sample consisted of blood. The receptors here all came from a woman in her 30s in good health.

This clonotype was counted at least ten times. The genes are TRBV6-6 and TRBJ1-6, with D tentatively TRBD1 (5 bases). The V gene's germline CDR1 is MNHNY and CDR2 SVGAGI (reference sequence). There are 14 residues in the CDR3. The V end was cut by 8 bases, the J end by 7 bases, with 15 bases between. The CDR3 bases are TGTGCCAGCGGGGGGGGACGGGGAAATTCACCCCTCCACTTT. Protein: CASGGGRGNSPLHF.

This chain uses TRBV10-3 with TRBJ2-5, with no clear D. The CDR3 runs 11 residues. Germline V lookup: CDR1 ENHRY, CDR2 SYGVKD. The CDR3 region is CATVSQETQYF. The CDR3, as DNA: TGTGCTACAGTGAGCCAAGAGACCCAGTACTTC.

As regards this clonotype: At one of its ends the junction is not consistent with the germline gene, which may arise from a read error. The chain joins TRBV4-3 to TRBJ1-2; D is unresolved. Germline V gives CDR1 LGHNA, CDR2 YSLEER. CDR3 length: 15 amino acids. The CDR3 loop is CASSQDKGQAYGHTF. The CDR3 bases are TGCGCCAGCAGCCAAGATAAAGGGCAGGCTTATGGCCACACCTTC.

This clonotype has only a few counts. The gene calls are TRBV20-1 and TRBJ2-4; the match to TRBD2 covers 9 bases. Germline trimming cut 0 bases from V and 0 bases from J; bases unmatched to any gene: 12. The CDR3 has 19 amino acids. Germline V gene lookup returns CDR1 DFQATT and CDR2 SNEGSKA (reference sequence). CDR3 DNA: TGCAGTGCTAGAGACGTGAGGGGACTAGCCGAGTTAGCCAAAAACATTCAGTACTTC. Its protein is CSARDVRGLAELAKNIQYF.

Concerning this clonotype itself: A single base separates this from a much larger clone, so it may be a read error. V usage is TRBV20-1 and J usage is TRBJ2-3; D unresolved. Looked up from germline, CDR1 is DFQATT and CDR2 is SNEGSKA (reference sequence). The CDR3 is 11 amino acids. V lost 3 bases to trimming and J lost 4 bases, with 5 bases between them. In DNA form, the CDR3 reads TGCAGTGCTAGTGCGTCAGATACGCAGTATTTT. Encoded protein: CSASASDTQYF.

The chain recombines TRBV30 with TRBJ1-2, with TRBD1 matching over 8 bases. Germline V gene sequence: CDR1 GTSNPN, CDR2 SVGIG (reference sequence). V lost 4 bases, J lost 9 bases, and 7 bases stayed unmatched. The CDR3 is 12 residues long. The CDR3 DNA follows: TGTGCCTGGACGGAGACAGGGGTGCGCTACACCTTC. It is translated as CAWTETGVRYTF.

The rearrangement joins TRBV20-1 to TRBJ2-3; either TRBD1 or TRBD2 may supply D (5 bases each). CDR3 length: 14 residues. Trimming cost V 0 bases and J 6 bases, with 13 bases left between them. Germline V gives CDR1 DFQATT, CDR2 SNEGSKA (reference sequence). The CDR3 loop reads CSARDPTGGDTQYF. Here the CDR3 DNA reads TGCAGTGCTAGAGACCCAACAGGCGGGGATACGCAGTATTTT.

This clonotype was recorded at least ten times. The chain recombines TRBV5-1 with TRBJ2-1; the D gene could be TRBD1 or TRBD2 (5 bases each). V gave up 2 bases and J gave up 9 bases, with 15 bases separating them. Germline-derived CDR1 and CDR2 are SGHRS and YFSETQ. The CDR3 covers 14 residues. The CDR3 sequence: CASSFRDPQSEQFF. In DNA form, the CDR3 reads TGCGCCAGCAGCTTCCGGGACCCACAGAGTGAGCAGTTCTTC.

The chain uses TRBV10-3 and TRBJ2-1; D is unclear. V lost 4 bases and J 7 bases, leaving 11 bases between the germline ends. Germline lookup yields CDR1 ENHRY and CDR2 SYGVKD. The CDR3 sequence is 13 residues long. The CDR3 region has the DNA TGTGCCATCAGTGTCGGTCAGGCAAATGAGCAGTTCTTC. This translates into CAISVGQANEQFF.

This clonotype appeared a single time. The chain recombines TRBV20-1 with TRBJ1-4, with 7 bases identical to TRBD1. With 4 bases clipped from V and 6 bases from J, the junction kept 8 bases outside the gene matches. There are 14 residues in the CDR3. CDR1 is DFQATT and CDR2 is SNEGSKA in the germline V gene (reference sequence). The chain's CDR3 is CSAIPTGSDEKLFF. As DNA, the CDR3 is TGCAGTGCTATTCCGACAGGGTCGGATGAAAAACTGTTTTTT.

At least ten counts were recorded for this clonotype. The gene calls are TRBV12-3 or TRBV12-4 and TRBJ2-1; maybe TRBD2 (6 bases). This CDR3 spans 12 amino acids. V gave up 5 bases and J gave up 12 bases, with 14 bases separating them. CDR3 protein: CASSPLGGGQFF. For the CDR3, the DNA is TGTGCCAGCAGTCCTTTGGGGGGAGGGCAGTTCTTC.

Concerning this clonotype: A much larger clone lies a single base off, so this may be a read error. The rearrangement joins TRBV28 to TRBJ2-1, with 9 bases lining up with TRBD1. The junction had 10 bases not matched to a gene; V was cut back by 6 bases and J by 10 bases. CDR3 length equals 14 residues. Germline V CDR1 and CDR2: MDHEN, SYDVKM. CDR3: CASRFGTGSYEQFF. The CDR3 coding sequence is TGTGCCAGCAGATTCGGGACAGGGTCCTACGAGCAGTTCTTC. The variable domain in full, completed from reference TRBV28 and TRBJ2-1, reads DVKVTQSSRYLVKRTGEKVFLECVQDMDHENMFWYRQDPGLGLRLIYFSYDVKMKEKGDIPEGYSVSREKKERFSLILESASTNQTSMYLCASRFGTGSYEQFFGPGTRLTVL.

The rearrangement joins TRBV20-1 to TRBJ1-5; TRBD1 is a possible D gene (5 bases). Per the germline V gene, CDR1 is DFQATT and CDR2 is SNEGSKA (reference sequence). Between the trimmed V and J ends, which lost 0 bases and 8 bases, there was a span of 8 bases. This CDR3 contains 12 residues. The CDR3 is CSAREGGEPQHF. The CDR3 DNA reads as TGCAGTGCTAGAGAGGGGGGGGAGCCCCAGCATTTT.

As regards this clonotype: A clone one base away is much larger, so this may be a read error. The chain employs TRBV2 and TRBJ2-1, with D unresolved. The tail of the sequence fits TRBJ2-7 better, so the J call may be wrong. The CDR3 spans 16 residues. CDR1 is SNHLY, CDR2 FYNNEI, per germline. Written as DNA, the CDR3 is TGTGCCAGCAGCGAGGAAACTCTAAGCTCCTACAATGAGCAGTACTTC. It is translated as CASSEETLSSYNEQYF.

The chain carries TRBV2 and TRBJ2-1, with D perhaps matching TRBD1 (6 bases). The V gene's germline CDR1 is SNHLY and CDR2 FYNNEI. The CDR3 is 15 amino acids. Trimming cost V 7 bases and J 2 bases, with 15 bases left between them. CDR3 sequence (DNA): TGTGCCAGCACCTCCACAGGGAGCCCCTACAATGAGCAGTTCTTC. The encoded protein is CASTSTGSPYNEQFF.

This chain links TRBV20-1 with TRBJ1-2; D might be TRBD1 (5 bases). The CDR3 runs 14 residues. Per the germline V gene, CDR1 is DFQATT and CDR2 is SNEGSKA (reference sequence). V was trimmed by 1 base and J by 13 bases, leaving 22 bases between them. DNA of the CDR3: TGCAGTGCTAGAGTCGACAGCGGGAAACGGGTTGGCACCTTC. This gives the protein CSARVDSGKRVGTF.

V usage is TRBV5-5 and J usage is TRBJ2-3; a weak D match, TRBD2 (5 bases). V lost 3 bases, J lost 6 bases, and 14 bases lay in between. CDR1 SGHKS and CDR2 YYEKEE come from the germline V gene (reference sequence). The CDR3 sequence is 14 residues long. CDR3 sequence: CASSSGGSKDTQYF. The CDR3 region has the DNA TGTGCCAGCAGCTCAGGAGGTTCAAAGGATACGCAGTATTTT.